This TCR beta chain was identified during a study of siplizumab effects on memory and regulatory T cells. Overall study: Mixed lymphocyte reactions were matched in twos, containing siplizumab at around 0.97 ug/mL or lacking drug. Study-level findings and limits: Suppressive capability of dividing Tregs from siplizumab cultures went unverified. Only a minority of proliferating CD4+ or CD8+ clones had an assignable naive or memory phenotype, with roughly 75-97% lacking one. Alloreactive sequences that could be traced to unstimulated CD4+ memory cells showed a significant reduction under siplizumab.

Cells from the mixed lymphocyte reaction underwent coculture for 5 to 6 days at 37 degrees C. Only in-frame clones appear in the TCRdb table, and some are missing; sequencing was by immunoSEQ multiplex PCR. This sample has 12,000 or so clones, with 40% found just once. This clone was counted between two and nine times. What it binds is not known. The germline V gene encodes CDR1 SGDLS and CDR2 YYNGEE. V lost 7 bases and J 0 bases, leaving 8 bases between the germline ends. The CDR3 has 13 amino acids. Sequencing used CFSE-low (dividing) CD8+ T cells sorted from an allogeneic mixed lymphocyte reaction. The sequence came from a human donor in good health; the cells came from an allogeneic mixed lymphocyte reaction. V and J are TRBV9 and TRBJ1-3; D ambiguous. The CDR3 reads CASSGVSGNTIYF. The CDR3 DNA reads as TGTGCCAGCTCGGGAGTCTCTGGAAACACCATATATTTT.